The present TCR beta chain was sequenced within a study of T cell changes during pregnancy in multiple sclerosis. V was shortened by 7 bases and J by 5 bases, with 21 bases between the two germline ends. CDR1 and CDR2 from the germline V gene are SGHNT and YYREEE (reference sequence). This CDR3 has 15 amino acids. Profiling relied on immunoSEQ multiplex PCR, and the TCRdb table lists in-frame clones only, not all of them. The sample includes almost 35,000 clones, roughly 88% of them seen just once. The V and J genes are TRBV5-4 and TRBJ2-5; tentative D call: TRBD1 (6 bases). The input for sequencing was peripheral blood, taken in the second trimester of pregnancy. The TCR originated in a female donor in good health, enrolled as a control in a pregnancy study. The CDR3 sequence: CASASPGGRGETQYF. In DNA, the CDR3 is TGTGCCAGCGCGTCCCCGGGTGGAAGGGGGGAGACCCAGTACTTC.